These 10 T cell receptor beta chains share one sample of origin, sequenced in a study of T cell responses to AZD1222 COVID-19 vaccine. TCRdb keeps only in-frame clones here, not all; method: immunoSEQ multiplex PCR. The repertoire holds approximately 210,000 clones, with just over 90% as singletons. The starting material was peripheral blood, obtained 28 days after the second AZD1222 dose. The receptors stem from an adult who received the AZD1222 COVID-19 vaccine.

This chain joins TRBV6-2 or TRBV6-3 and TRBJ2-2; TRBD1 or TRBD2 may be the D gene (6 bases each). The CDR3 contains 17 residues. CDR1 is MNHEY, CDR2 SVGEGT, per germline. Trimming pared 6 bases from V and 9 bases from J, leaving 26 bases between. The CDR3 loop is CASSPGSRRGESRELFF. CDR3 DNA: TGTGCCAGCAGCCCGGGGTCTCGAAGGGGGGAGAGCCGGGAGCTGTTTTTT.

The chain links TRBV28 to TRBJ1-3; a possible D gene is TRBD1 (6 bases). The germline CDR1 and CDR2 sequences are MDHEN and SYDVKM. Trimming left V 4 bases short and J 4 bases short, with 20 bases between. The CDR3 has 17 residues. CDR3 sequence reads: CASSSTPGARGGNTIYF. The CDR3 DNA reads as TGTGCCAGCAGTTCTACTCCAGGGGCGAGGGGGGGAAACACCATATATTTT.

This chain joins TRBV9 and TRBJ2-6; a weak D match, TRBD1 (7 bases). Germline CDR1 reads SGDLS; CDR2 reads YYNGEE. The CDR3 totals 19 residues. Trimming took off 0 bases at V and 4 bases at J, with 20 bases between the two ends. In nucleotides, the CDR3 is TGTGCCAGCAGCGTAGAAGGAGGGGACAGCGCCCTGGGGGCCAACGTCCTGACTTTC. This translates into CASSVEGGDSALGANVLTF.

The gene calls are TRBV28 and TRBJ2-5, with a weak D call TRBD2 (5 bases). The CDR3 extends over 16 amino acids. V dropped 4 bases and J dropped 0 bases, with 15 bases sitting between them. The V gene's germline CDR1 is MDHEN and CDR2 SYDVKM. CDR3 protein: CASSSPGMRDQETQYF. The CDR3 region has the DNA TGTGCCAGCAGTTCCCCCGGGATGCGGGACCAAGAGACCCAGTACTTC.

V gene TRBV7-2 combines with J gene TRBJ2-5, with TRBD2 matching 13 bases. With V trimmed by 0 bases and J by 0 bases, 10 bases remained unmatched. CDR3 length equals 20 residues. Germline CDR1 SGHTA, CDR2 FQGNSA. CDR3 sequence: CASSLALGTSGAGHQETQYF. The DNA of the CDR3 is TGTGCCAGCAGCTTAGCGTTGGGGACTAGCGGGGCTGGGCACCAAGAGACCCAGTACTTC.

The chain employs TRBV18 and TRBJ1-1, with D uncertain. The CDR3 contains 13 residues. Trimming removed 7 bases from V and 0 bases from J, with 9 bases in between. Germline values: CDR1 KGHSH, CDR2 LQKENI. The CDR3 protein is CASFRAMNTEAFF. CDR3 sequence (DNA): TGTGCCAGCTTTCGGGCAATGAACACTGAAGCTTTCTTT.

This chain links TRBV5-6 with TRBJ1-6; perhaps TRBD1 as D (5 bases). The CDR3 is 16 amino acids. Germline V gene data show CDR1 as SGHDT and CDR2 as YYEEEE. V was shortened by 4 bases and J by 7 bases, with 18 bases between the two germline ends. The CDR3 bases are TGTGCCAGCAGCACCGACACCGGGACGGCGAATTCACCCCTCCACTTT. Its translation is CASSTDTGTANSPLHF.

This rearrangement joins TRBV29-1 to TRBJ2-7; D perhaps matches TRBD2 (5 bases). This CDR3 is 13 amino acids long. The V end lost 3 bases, the J end lost 3 bases, and 12 bases lay between the germline ends. The germline gives CDR1 SQVTM, CDR2 ANQGSEA. CDR3 nucleotide sequence: TGCAGCGTTGACAGCCCCGGAGGCTACGAGCAGTACTTC. Translation gives CSVDSPGGYEQYF.

The table lists this clone with a count of one. V usage is TRBV28 and J usage is TRBJ2-7; maybe TRBD2 (5 bases). Trimming pared 5 bases from V and 2 bases from J, leaving 16 bases between. The CDR3 extends over 15 amino acids. Germline CDR1 reads MDHEN; CDR2 reads SYDVKM. The CDR3 nucleotides read TGTGCCAGCAGTCCCCCCCTCGAGCGGACCTACGAGCAGTACTTC. Its protein product is CASSPPLERTYEQYF. Complete variable domain (other parts from reference TRBV28 and TRBJ2-7): DVKVTQSSRYLVKRTGEKVFLECVQDMDHENMFWYRQDPGLGLRLIYFSYDVKMKEKGDIPEGYSVSREKKERFSLILESASTNQTSMYLCASSPPLERTYEQYFGPGTRLTVT.

The V call is TRBV4-3, the J call TRBJ2-7; 11 nucleotides match TRBD2. The CDR3 totals 16 residues. CDR1 is LGHNA, CDR2 YSLEER, per germline. V shed 3 bases, J shed 3 bases, and the junction held 7 bases outside the gene matches. CDR3 sequence reads: CASSQARLAGLYEQYF. In nucleotides, the CDR3 is TGCGCCAGCAGCCAGGCCAGACTAGCGGGACTCTACGAGCAGTACTTC.